This TCR beta chain came from a study of cytomegalovirus exposure and HLA in healthy donors. Whole-study context: Earlier sequencing of some 190 million T cells yielded 120 million or so unique TCR beta sequences. Of some 410 genotyped donors, roughly 81% grouped in the Caucasian-associated ancestry cluster.

This clone was picked up one time. Antigen: not known. The primer mix had 60 Vbeta and 13 Jbeta primers. TCRdb's table, derived via immunoSEQ multiplex PCR, lists solely in-frame clones and lacks some. The sample includes some 120,000 clones, 70% to 80% of them seen just once. Study-wide findings and caveats: Being productive about 90% or about 30% of the time was typical of most TCR beta V segments in an earlier analysis. Association of a missense DCLRE1C variant with TCR beta V- and J-gene trimming was reported in a later analysis.

Germline V gene data show CDR1 as SGHAT and CDR2 as FQNNGV. The V end lost 6 bases, the J end lost 5 bases, and 15 bases lay between the germline ends. The CDR3 loop spans 14 amino acids. Sequencing was done on a sample of PBMCs. The V call is TRBV11-2, the J call TRBJ2-3; D possibly corresponds to TRBD2 (5 bases). The sequence came from a woman younger than 35 in good health and CMV-seropositive. CDR3 sequence (DNA): TGTGCCAGCAGGAACCAAGCACGGGGAGATACGCAGTATTTT. Translation: CASRNQARGDTQYF.